The 21 T cell receptor beta chains below come from one sample, sequenced in a study of memory CD4+ T cells and cytomegalovirus serostatus (dated by TCRdb to the late 2010s). A FACSAria II was used to sort memory CD4+ T cells, defined as single viable CD3+CD4+CD8-CD45RO+ cells. Library preparation employed the immunoSEQ multiplex PCR assay. TCRdb carries this immuneACCESS record with in-frame sequences only. Its versions omit some clonotypes, under half of them owing to an unresolved V gene in the studies checked, with the rest unexplained. The sample records tens of thousands of clones, about 76% of which are singletons. In total, the top ten clones hold approximately 0.77% of the sample. Specimen: memory CD4+ T cells from blood. These receptors were taken from an adult in good health and CMV-seronegative.

The chain couples TRBV5-6 to TRBJ1-6; 12 bases match TRBD1. The V segment lost 3 bases and the J segment 2 bases; nucleotides outside the gene matches: 6. The CDR3 is 18 residues long. The germline V gene encodes CDR1 SGHDT and CDR2 YYEEEE. The CDR3 bases are TGTGCCAGCAGCTGGGGACAGGGGGCGGAGACCTATAATTCACCCCTCCACTTT. Encoded protein: CASSWGQGAETYNSPLHF. The full variable domain, in which reference TRBV5-6 and TRBJ1-6 provide the parts outside the CDR3, is DAGVTQSPTHLIKTRGQQVTLRCSPKSGHDTVSWYQQALGQGPQFIFQYYEEEERQRGNFPDRFSGHQFPNYSSELNVNALLLGDSALYLCASSWGQGAETYNSPLHFGNGTRLTVT.

The chain is built from TRBV27 and TRBJ2-5; 7 bases are a match to TRBD1. The CDR3 consists of 16 residues. V was clipped by 2 bases and J by 1 base; unmatched bases: 7. Germline V gene lookup returns CDR1 MNHEY and CDR2 SMNVEV (reference sequence). DNA of the CDR3: TGTGCCAGCAGTTTACCCCGAGGACAGGCCCAAGAGACCCAGTACTTC. It specifies CASSLPRGQAQETQYF.

The table lists this clone with a count of one. The chain has TRBV19 and TRBJ1-6; TRBD1 is a possible D gene (6 bases). V was clipped by 8 bases and J by 9 bases, with 11 bases between them. The CDR3 is made up of 12 amino acids. Germline assignment: CDR1 LNHDA and CDR2 SQIVND (reference sequence). CDR3 bases: TGTGCCAGTTGCGGGGGGGCTTCACCCCTCCACTTT. Amino acids: CASCGGASPLHF.

This rearrangement joins TRBV7-9 to TRBJ1-5; possible D gene TRBD1, 5 bases. From germline, CDR1 is SEHNR and CDR2 FQNEAQ (reference sequence). This CDR3 has 13 amino acids. V was cut by 7 bases and J by 5 bases, with 12 bases left in between. The CDR3 reads CASTSQGDQPQHF. The CDR3 region has the DNA TGTGCCAGCACCTCCCAAGGGGATCAGCCCCAGCATTTT.

This clone was counted between two and nine times. This CDR3 is CAWSFYTEAFF. CDR3 nucleotide sequence: TGTGCCTGGTCTTTTTACACTGAAGCTTTCTTT. V gene TRBV30 combines with J gene TRBJ1-1, with no clear D. Per the germline V gene, CDR1 is GTSNPN and CDR2 is SVGIG (reference sequence). The V gene lost 5 bases and the J gene lost 3 bases, with 7 bases spanning the gap. This CDR3 region has 11 residues.

V usage is TRBV14 and J usage is TRBJ1-3; 9 bases agree with TRBD1. J lost 0 bases, V lost 1 base, and 10 bases had no gene match. Looked up from germline, CDR1 is SGHDN and CDR2 is FVKESK. CDR3 size: 19 residues. This CDR3 reads CASSQARRTGAFSGNTIYF. CDR3 bases: TGTGCCAGCAGCCAAGCTCGTCGGACAGGGGCTTTCTCTGGAAACACCATATATTTT.

The chain carries TRBV5-6 and TRBJ2-5, with 9 bases identical to TRBD2. Trimming removed 3 bases from V and 2 bases from J; junction bases left unmatched: 5. Per the germline V gene, CDR1 is SGHDT and CDR2 is YYEEEE. This CDR3 has 15 amino acids. This CDR3 reads CASSWAGGRQETQYF. CDR3 DNA sequence: TGTGCCAGCAGCTGGGCGGGGGGGAGGCAAGAGACCCAGTACTTC.

V is TRBV5-1 and J is TRBJ1-2; 7 nucleotides agree with TRBD1. Germline V gene data show CDR1 as SGHRS and CDR2 as YFSETQ. V was pared by 4 bases and J by 0 bases, with 6 bases of the junction left unmatched. This CDR3 has 15 residues. The CDR3 sequence is CASSIRQGSNYGYTF. The CDR3 coding sequence is TGCGCCAGCAGCATTAGACAGGGCTCTAACTATGGCTACACCTTC.

In this sample, this clone is medium-sized. CDR3 loop: CASSRSGRGAYEQYF. The CDR3 DNA sequence: TGTGCCAGCAGTCGCTCGGGGAGGGGTGCCTACGAGCAGTACTTC. The rearrangement links TRBV6-5 to TRBJ2-7; 7 bases fit TRBD2. The J segment lost 2 bases and the V segment lost 5 bases, leaving 9 bases of the junction unmatched. This CDR3 is 15 amino acids long. CDR1 is MNHEY, CDR2 SVGAGI, per germline.

The chain recombines TRBV7-3 with TRBJ1-2; the D gene is possibly TRBD1 (5 bases). The CDR3 loop spans 12 amino acids. The germline V and J ends were trimmed by 0 bases and 14 bases, with 13 bases remaining between them. Looked up from germline, CDR1 is SGHTA and CDR2 is FQGTGA. The CDR3 reads CASSLTPGLGTF. CDR3 nucleotides: TGTGCCAGCAGCTTAACCCCGGGACTTGGGACCTTC.

The chain recombines TRBV10-3 with TRBJ1-5, with D maybe TRBD1 (5 bases). Trimming pared 6 bases from V and 7 bases from J, leaving 13 bases between. CDR1 is ENHRY, CDR2 SYGVKD, per germline. CDR3 length equals 13 residues. This CDR3 reads CAISGTLEQPQHF. In DNA form, the CDR3 reads TGTGCCATCAGCGGGACTTTGGAACAGCCCCAGCATTTT.

V gene TRBV7-9 combines with J gene TRBJ2-1; 8 bases map to TRBD2. The ends lost 3 bases at V and 7 bases at J; junction bases unmatched: 17. CDR1 is SEHNR, CDR2 FQNEAQ, per germline (reference sequence). The CDR3 loop spans 18 amino acids. CDR3 region: CASSFPHRIAGRRNEQFF. CDR3 in DNA: TGTGCCAGCAGCTTTCCTCACCGAATAGCGGGGAGACGGAATGAGCAGTTCTTC.

This clone has only a few counts. The chain recombines TRBV6-1 with TRBJ1-1; D might be TRBD1 (5 bases). Per the germline V gene, CDR1 is MNHNS and CDR2 is SASEGT. CDR3 length equals 16 residues. The germline V and J ends were trimmed by 3 bases and 4 bases, with 18 bases remaining between them. In DNA form, the CDR3 reads TGTGCCAGCAGTGAGAGGAGGGGCGACGTTTCCACTGAAGCTTTCTTT. Translation gives CASSERRGDVSTEAFF.

The chain recombines TRBV28 with TRBJ1-1, with D possibly matching TRBD1 (5 bases). CDR1 is MDHEN and CDR2 is SYDVKM in the germline V gene. The CDR3 is made up of 14 amino acids. Trimming stripped 7 bases from V and 9 bases from J, with 21 bases between. The CDR3 reads CASTDGTEIAKAFF. CDR3 DNA sequence: TGTGCCAGCACCGACGGGACGGAGATAGCTAAAGCTTTCTTT.

The chain links TRBV29-1 to TRBJ2-3, with a tentative D call TRBD1 (7 bases). There are 13 residues in the CDR3. Germline V gene lookup returns CDR1 SQVTM and CDR2 ANQGSEA. The V end was cut by 7 bases, the J end by 6 bases, with 17 bases between. CDR3 loop: CSGSGGIRDTQYF. CDR3 DNA: TGCAGCGGGTCAGGGGGGATTCGGGATACGCAGTATTTT.

The rearrangement links TRBV7-8 to TRBJ2-3, with TRBD2 identical over 14 bases. V lost 5 bases, J lost 1 base, and 11 bases stayed unmatched. Germline-derived CDR1 and CDR2 are SGHVS and FQNEAQ. This CDR3 is 19 amino acids long. The DNA for the CDR3 is TGTGCCAGCAGCCCACACCGACTAGCGGGGGGGCCGGGCACAGATACGCAGTATTTT. Amino acids: CASSPHRLAGGPGTDTQYF. Full variable domain (rest looked up from reference TRBV7-8 and TRBJ2-3): GAGVSQSPRYKVAKRGQDVALRCDPISGHVSLFWYQQALGQGPEFLTYFQNEAQLDKSGLPSDRFFAERPEGSVSTLKIQRTQQEDSAVYLCASSPHRLAGGPGTDTQYFGPGTRLTVL.

The chain has TRBV28 and TRBJ1-1, with a possible D match to TRBD1 (6 bases). Germline lookup yields CDR1 MDHEN and CDR2 SYDVKM. This CDR3 comprises 15 residues. Trimming took off 3 bases at V and 4 bases at J, with 15 bases between the two ends. The chain's CDR3 is CASSFGGPVPTEAFF. CDR3 DNA sequence: TGTGCCAGCAGTTTCGGGGGGCCGGTTCCCACTGAAGCTTTCTTT.

This chain joins TRBV5-8 and TRBJ2-3; D unresolved. Trimming shortened V by 1 base and J by 4 bases, and 1 base separated the two germline ends. CDR1 is SGHTS, CDR2 YDEGEE, per germline. The CDR3 is 11 residues long. The CDR3 is CASSLPDTQYF. DNA for the CDR3: TGTGCCAGCAGCTTGCCAGATACGCAGTATTTT.

This chain connects TRBV19 to TRBJ1-1; TRBD1 might be the D (6 bases). Germline loops: CDR1 LNHDA, CDR2 SQIVND (reference sequence). V was cut by 4 bases and J by 2 bases, with 11 bases left in between. This CDR3 contains 14 residues. CDR3 bases: TGTGCCAGTAGTAGAGGGGGAATCAACACTGAAGCTTTCTTT. Translated: CASSRGGINTEAFF.

This chain links TRBV6-1 with TRBJ1-1; D possibly corresponds to TRBD1 (5 bases). Between the trimmed V and J ends, which lost 2 bases and 2 bases, there was a span of 9 bases. The CDR3 runs 14 residues. The germline V gene encodes CDR1 MNHNS and CDR2 SASEGT. The CDR3 here is CASSEYGGNTEAFF. Here the CDR3 DNA reads TGTGCCAGCAGTGAATATGGGGGAAACACTGAAGCTTTCTTT.

V usage is TRBV21-1 and J usage is TRBJ2-3; TRBD2, the table's D call, lacks a check against the DNA. TRBV21-1 is an annotated pseudogene. This CDR3 is 10 amino acids long. The CDR3 loop reads CARYTDTQYF. As DNA, the CDR3 is TGTGCCAGATACACAGATACGCAGTATTTT.